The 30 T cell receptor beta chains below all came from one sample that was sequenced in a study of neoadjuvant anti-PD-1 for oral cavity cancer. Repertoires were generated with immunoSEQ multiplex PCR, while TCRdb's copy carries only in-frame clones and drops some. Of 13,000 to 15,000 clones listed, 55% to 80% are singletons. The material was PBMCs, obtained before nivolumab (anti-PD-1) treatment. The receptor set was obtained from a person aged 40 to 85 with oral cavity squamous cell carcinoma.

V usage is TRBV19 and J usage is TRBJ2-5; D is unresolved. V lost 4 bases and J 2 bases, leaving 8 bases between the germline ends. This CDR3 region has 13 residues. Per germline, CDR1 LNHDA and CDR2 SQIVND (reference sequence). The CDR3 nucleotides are TGTGCCAGTAGTAAGCAACTACAAGAGACCCAGTACTTC. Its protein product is CASSKQLQETQYF.

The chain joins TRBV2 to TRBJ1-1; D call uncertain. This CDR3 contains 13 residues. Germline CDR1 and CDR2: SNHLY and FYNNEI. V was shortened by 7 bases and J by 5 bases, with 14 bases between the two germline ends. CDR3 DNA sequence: TGTGCCAGCACTACCGCCATGACGACTGAAGCTTTCTTT. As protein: CASTTAMTTEAFF.

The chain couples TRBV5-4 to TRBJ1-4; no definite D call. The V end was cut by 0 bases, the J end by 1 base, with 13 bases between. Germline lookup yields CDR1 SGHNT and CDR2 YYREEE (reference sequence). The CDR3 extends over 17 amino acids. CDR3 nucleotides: TGTGCCAGCAGCTTGGCCGGTCAAGGGTTAACTAATGAAAAACTGTTTTTT. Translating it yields CASSLAGQGLTNEKLFF. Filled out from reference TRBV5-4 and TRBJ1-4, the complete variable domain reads ETGVTQSPTHLIKTRGQQVTLRCSSQSGHNTVSWYQQALGQGPQFIFQYYREEENGRGNFPPRFSGLQFPNYSSELNVNALELDDSALYLCASSLAGQGLTNEKLFFGSGTQLSVL.

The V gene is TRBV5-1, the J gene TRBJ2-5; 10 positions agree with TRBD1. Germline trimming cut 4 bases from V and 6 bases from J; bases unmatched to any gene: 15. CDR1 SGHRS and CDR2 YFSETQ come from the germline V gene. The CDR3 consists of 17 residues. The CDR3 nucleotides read TGCGCCAGCAGCGAGAGGACAGGGGGTTTCAACGTTCAGACCCAGTACTTC. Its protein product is CASSERTGGFNVQTQYF.

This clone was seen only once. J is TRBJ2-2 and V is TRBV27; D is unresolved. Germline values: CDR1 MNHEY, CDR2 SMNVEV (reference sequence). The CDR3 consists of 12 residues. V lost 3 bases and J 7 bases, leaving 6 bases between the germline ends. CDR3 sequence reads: CASSFPGGELFF. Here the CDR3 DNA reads TGTGCCAGCAGTTTCCCCGGCGGGGAGCTGTTTTTT.

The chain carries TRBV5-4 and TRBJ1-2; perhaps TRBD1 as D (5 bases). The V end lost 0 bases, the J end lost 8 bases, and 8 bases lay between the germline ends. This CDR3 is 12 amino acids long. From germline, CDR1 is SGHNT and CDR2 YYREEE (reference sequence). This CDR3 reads CASSLGGEGYTF. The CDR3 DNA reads TGTGCCAGCAGCTTGGGAGGGGAAGGCTACACCTTC.

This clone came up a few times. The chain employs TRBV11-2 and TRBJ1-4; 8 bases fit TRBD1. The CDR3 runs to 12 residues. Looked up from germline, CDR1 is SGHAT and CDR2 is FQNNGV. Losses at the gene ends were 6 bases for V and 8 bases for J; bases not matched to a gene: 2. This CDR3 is CASRTGAEKLFF. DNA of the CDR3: TGTGCCAGCAGGACAGGGGCCGAAAAACTGTTTTTT.

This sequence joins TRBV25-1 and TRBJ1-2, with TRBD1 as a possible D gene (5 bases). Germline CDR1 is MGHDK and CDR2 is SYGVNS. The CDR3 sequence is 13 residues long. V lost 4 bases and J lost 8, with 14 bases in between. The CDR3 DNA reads TGTGCCAGCAGTGCCCAACAGGTGTGGGGCTACACCTTC. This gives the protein CASSAQQVWGYTF.

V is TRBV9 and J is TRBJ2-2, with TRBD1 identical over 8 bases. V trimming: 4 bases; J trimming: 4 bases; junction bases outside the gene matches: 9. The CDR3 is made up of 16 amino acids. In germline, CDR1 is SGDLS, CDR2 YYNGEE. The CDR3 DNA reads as TGTGCCAGCAGCTATTATCAGGGGGCGAGCACCGGGGAGCTGTTTTTT. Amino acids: CASSYYQGASTGELFF.

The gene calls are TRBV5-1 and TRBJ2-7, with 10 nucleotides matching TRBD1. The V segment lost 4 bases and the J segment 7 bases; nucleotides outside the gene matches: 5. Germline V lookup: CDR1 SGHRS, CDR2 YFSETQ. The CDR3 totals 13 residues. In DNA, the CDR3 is TGCGCCAGCAGCGAGACAGGGGGCTGGGAGCAGTACTTC. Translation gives CASSETGGWEQYF.

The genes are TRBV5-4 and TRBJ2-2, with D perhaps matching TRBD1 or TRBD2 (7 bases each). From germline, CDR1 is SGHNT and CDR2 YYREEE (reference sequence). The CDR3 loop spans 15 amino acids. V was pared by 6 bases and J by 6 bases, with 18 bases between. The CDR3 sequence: CASNGEGASAGELFF. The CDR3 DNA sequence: TGTGCCAGCAACGGGGAGGGGGCGAGTGCCGGGGAGCTGTTTTTT.

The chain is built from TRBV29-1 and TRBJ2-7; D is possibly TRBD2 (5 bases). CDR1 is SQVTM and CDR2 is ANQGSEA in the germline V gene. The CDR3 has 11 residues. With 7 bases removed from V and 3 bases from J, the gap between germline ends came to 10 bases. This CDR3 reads CSGLQGYEQYF. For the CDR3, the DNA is TGCAGCGGACTACAAGGCTACGAGCAGTACTTC.

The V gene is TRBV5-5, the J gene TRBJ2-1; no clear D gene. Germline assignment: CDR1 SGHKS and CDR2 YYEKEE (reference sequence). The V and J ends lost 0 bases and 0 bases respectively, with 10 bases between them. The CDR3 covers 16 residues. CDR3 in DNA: TGTGCCAGCAGCTTGGTAGGCCGTAGCTCCTACAATGAGCAGTTCTTC. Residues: CASSLVGRSSYNEQFF. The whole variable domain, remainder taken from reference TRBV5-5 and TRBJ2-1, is DAGVTQSPTHLIKTRGQQVTLRCSPISGHKSVSWYQQVLGQGPQFIFQYYEKEERGRGNFPDRFSARQFPNYSSELNVNALLLGDSALYLCASSLVGRSSYNEQFFGPGTRLTVL.

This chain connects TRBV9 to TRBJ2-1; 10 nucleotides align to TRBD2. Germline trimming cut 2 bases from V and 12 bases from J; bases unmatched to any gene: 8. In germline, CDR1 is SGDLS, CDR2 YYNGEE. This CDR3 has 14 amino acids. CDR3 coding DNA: TGTGCCAGCAGCGTTGGACTAGCGGAGAGGGGGCAGTTCTTC. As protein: CASSVGLAERGQFF. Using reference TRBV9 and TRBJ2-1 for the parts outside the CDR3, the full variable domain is DSGVTQTPKHLITATGQRVTLRCSPRSGDLSVYWYQQSLDQGLQFLIQYYNGEERAKGNILERFSAQQFPDLHSELNLSSLELGDSALYFCASSVGLAERGQFFGPGTRLTVL.

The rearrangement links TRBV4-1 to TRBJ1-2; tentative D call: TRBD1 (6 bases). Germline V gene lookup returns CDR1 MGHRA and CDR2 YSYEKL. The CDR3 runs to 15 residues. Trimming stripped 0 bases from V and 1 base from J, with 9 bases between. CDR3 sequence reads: CASSQDGQINYGYTF. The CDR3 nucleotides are TGCGCCAGCAGCCAAGACGGACAGATTAACTATGGCTACACCTTC.

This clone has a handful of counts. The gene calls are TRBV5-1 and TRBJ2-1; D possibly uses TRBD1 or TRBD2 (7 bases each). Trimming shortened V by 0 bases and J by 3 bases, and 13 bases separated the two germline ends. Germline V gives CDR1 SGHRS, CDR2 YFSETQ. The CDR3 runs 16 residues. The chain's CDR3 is CASSLVSRGGYNEQFF. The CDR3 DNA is TGCGCCAGCAGCTTGGTGTCCAGGGGGGGCTACAATGAGCAGTTCTTC. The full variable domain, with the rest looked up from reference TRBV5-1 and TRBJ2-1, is KAGVTQTPRYLIKTRGQQVTLSCSPISGHRSVSWYQQTPGQGLQFLFEYFSETQRNKGNFPGRFSGRQFSNSRSEMNVSTLELGDSALYLCASSLVSRGGYNEQFFGPGTRLTVL.

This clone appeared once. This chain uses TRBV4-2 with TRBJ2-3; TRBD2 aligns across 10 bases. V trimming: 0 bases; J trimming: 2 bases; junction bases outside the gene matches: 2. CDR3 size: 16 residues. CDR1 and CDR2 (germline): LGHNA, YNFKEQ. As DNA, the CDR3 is TGTGCCAGCAGCCAAGAAACTAGCGGGGTCACAGATACGCAGTATTTT. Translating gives CASSQETSGVTDTQYF.

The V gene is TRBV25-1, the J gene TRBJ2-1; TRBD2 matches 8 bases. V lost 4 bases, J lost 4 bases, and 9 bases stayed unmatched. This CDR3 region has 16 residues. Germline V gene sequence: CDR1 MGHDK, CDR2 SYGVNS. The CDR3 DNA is TGTGCCAGCAGTGGGCTTCAGGGACTAGGGTACAATGAGCAGTTCTTC. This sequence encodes CASSGLQGLGYNEQFF.

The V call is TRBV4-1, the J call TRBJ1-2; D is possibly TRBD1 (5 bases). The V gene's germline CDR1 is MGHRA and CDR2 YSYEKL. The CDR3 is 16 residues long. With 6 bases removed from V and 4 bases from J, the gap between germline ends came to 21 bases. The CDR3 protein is CASSPEGILSSYGYTF. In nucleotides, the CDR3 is TGCGCCAGCAGTCCGGAGGGGATTCTGTCCTCCTATGGCTACACCTTC.

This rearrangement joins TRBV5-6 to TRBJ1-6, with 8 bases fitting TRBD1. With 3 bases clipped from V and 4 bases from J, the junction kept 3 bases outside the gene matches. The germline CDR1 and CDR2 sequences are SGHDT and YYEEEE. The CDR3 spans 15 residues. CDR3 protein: CASSSYRGYNSPLHF. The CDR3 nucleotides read TGTGCCAGCAGCTCCTACAGGGGGTATAATTCACCCCTCCACTTT. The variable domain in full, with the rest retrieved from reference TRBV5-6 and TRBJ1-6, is DAGVTQSPTHLIKTRGQQVTLRCSPKSGHDTVSWYQQALGQGPQFIFQYYEEEERQRGNFPDRFSGHQFPNYSSELNVNALLLGDSALYLCASSSYRGYNSPLHFGNGTRLTVT.

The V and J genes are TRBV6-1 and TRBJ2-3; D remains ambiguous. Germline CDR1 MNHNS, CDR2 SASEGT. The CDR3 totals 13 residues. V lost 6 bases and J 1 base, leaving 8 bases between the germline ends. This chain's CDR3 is CASRRSGTDTQYF. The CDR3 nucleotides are TGTGCCAGCAGAAGAAGCGGCACAGATACGCAGTATTTT.

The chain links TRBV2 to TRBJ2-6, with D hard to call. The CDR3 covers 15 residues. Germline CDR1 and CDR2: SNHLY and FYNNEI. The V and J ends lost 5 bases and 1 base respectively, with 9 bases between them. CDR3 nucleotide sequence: TGTGCCAGCAGTCCCCGGCAGTCTGGGGCCAACGTCCTGACTTTC. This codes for CASSPRQSGANVLTF.

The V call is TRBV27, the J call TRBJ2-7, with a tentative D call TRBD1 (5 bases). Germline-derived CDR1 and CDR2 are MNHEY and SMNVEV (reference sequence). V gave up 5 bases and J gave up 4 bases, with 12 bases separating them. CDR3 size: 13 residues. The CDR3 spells CASSPRTLYEQYF. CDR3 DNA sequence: TGTGCCAGCAGTCCGCGGACATTATACGAGCAGTACTTC.

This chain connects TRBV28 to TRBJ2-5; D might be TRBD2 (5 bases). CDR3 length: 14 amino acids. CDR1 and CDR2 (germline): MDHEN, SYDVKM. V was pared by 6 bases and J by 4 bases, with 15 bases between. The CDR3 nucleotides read TGTGCCAGCAGCCCGAATAATGAGGGAGAGACCCAGTACTTC. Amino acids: CASSPNNEGETQYF.

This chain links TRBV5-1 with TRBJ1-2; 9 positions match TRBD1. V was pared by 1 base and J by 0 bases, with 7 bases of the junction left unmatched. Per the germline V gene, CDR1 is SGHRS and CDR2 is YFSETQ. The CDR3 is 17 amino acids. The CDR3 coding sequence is TGCGCCAGCAGCTTGCGTACGGGACAGGGAGCTAACTATGGCTACACCTTC. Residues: CASSLRTGQGANYGYTF. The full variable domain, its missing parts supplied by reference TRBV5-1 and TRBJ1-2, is KAGVTQTPRYLIKTRGQQVTLSCSPISGHRSVSWYQQTPGQGLQFLFEYFSETQRNKGNFPGRFSGRQFSNSRSEMNVSTLELGDSALYLCASSLRTGQGANYGYTFGSGTRLTVV.

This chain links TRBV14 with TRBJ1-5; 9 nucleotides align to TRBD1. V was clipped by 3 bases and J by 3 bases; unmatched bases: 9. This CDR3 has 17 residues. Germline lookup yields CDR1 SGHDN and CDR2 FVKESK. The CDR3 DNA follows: TGTGCCAGCAGCCATCCCGGGACAGGGATGACCAATCAGCCCCAGCATTTT. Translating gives CASSHPGTGMTNQPQHF.

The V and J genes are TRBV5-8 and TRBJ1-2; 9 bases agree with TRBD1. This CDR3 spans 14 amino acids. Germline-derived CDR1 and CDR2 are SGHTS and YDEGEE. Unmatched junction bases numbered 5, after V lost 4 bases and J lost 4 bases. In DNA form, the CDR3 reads TGTGCCAGCAGCGAACAGGGGGCCGGCTATGGCTACACCTTC. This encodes CASSEQGAGYGYTF.

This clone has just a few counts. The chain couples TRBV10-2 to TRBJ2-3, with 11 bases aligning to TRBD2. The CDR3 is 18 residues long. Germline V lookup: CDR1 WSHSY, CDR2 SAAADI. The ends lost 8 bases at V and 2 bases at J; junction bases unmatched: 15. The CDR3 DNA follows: TGCGCCAGCGCCCCCCCCGGAGAACTAGCGGGAGACACAGATACGCAGTATTTT. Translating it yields CASAPPGELAGDTDTQYF.

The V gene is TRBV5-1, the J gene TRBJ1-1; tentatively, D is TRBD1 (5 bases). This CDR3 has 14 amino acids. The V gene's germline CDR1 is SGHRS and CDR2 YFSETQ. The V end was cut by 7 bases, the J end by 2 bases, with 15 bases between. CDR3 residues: CASGPSRGNTEAFF. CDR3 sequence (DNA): TGCGCCAGCGGGCCCTCGAGGGGAAACACTGAAGCTTTCTTT.

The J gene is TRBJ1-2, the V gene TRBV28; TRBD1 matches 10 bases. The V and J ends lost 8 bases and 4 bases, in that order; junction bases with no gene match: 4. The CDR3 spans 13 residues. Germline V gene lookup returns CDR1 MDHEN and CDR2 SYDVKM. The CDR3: CASGTGEFYGYTF. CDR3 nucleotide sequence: TGTGCCAGCGGGACAGGGGAGTTCTATGGCTACACCTTC.